This T cell receptor beta chain derives from a study of OX40 agonist ivuxolimab in advanced cancers. The wider study: Ivuxolimab was administered intravenously to patients at 0.01 to 10 mg/kg every 2 weeks. Enrollees could have had prior anti-PD-1, anti-PD-L1 or anti-CTLA-4 therapy, which 30% to 50% had received.

Trimming stripped 6 bases from V and 8 bases from J, with 13 bases between. This CDR3 is 12 amino acids long. Germline CDR1 MGHDK, CDR2 SYGVNS. Here immunoSEQ multiplex PCR was the method, and the copy in TCRdb shows in-frame clones only, minus some. This table has tens of thousands of clones, around 83% appearing once. This sequence joins TRBV25-1 and TRBJ1-2; D gene uncertain. Specimen: CD4+ or CD8+ T cells sorted from blood, collected in a trial of the OX40 agonist ivuxolimab. The TCR sequence derives from an adult with an advanced solid tumor such as melanoma, head and neck, liver or kidney cancer. The DNA of the CDR3 is TGTGCCAGCAGCCCCCCGTTGGGGGGCTACACCTTC. Translated, it gives CASSPPLGGYTF.